What follows are 23 T cell receptor beta chains derived from one specimen sequenced in a study of cytomegalovirus exposure and HLA in healthy donors. Repertoires were generated with immunoSEQ multiplex PCR, while TCRdb's copy carries only in-frame clones and drops some. The sample records 120,000 to 150,000 clones, roughly 92% being singletons. The sample was PBMCs. All receptors derive from a man aged 18 to 29 in good health and CMV-seronegative.

CDR3 DNA: TGCAGCGTTGATAGAACAGGGTCATTTGGTGAGCAGTTCTTC. This encodes CSVDRTGSFGEQFF. The rearrangement joins TRBV29-1 to TRBJ2-1; the D gene is possibly TRBD1 (6 bases). The germline V and J ends were trimmed by 3 bases and 9 bases, with 18 bases remaining between them. The CDR3 length is 14 residues. In germline, CDR1 is SQVTM, CDR2 ANQGSEA.

The genes are TRBV10-1 and TRBJ2-7, with 12 bases lining up with TRBD2. Germline assignment: CDR1 WNHNN and CDR2 SYGVQD (reference sequence). J lost 2 bases, V lost 4 bases, and 3 bases had no gene match. The CDR3 has 15 amino acids. CDR3 bases: TGCGCCAGCAGTGCCCGGACTAGCGGGACCTACGAGCAGTACGTC. Amino acids: CASSARTSGTYEQYV.

This clone was detected only once. The CDR3 DNA sequence: TGTGCCACCAGCAGAGGTAGCGCTACGTTTACAGATACGCAGTATTTT. Translation gives CATSRGSATFTDTQYF. The V gene is TRBV15, the J gene TRBJ2-3, with D possibly TRBD2 on 5 matching bases. V was shortened by 1 base and J by 3 bases, with 14 bases between the two germline ends. Germline V lookup: CDR1 LNHNV, CDR2 YYDKDF (reference sequence). The length of the CDR3 is 16 residues.

There are a few counts of this clone. The chain carries TRBV30 and TRBJ1-5, with TRBD1 matching 10 bases. Germline CDR1 GTSNPN, CDR2 SVGIG (reference sequence). V lost 6 bases to trimming and J lost 5 bases; unmatched junction nucleotides: 4. This CDR3 has 13 amino acids. The CDR3, as DNA: TGTGCCTGTGACAGGGGGCGAGATCAGCCCCAGCATTTT. Protein sequence: CACDRGRDQPQHF.

The chain employs TRBV9 and TRBJ1-1, with 7 positions matching TRBD1. The CDR3 runs 14 residues. Germline CDR1 is SGDLS and CDR2 is YYNGEE. The ends lost 7 bases at V and 1 base at J; junction bases unmatched: 7. The CDR3 is CASGEGAGNTEAFF. Written as DNA, the CDR3 is TGTGCCAGCGGTGAGGGGGCGGGGAACACTGAAGCTTTCTTT.

The chain has TRBV25-1 and TRBJ2-2; 9 bases are shared with TRBD1. There are 16 residues in the CDR3. Germline V gene sequence: CDR1 MGHDK, CDR2 SYGVNS. V gave up 3 bases and J gave up 7 bases; unmatched junction bases: 9. CDR3 protein: CASSEPGQGVLGELFF. CDR3 coding DNA: TGTGCCAGCAGTGAGCCGGGACAGGGAGTTCTCGGGGAGCTGTTTTTT.

The chain recombines TRBV14 with TRBJ2-2; the match to TRBD1 covers 8 bases. Trimming at V came to 2 bases and at J to 5 bases, leaving 4 bases not matched to a gene. Germline V lookup: CDR1 SGHDN, CDR2 FVKESK. The CDR3 is 15 amino acids. The DNA of the CDR3 is TGTGCCAGCAGCCAACGGACAGGGTGGACCGGGGAGCTGTTTTTT. This codes for CASSQRTGWTGELFF.

CDR3 sequence reads: CASSSTGAYNEQFF. In DNA form, the CDR3 reads TGTGCCAGCAGTTCGACAGGGGCCTACAATGAGCAGTTCTTC. The V gene is TRBV28, the J gene TRBJ2-1; 8 bases line up with TRBD1. CDR3 length equals 14 residues. The ends lost 4 bases at V and 2 bases at J; junction bases unmatched: 1. Germline loops: CDR1 MDHEN, CDR2 SYDVKM.

The chain couples TRBV29-1 to TRBJ1-2; 7 bases map to TRBD1. Germline-derived CDR1 and CDR2 are SQVTM and ANQGSEA. The trim removed 0 bases at V and 1 base at J, leaving 5 bases unmatched. The CDR3 is made up of 15 amino acids. The CDR3 here is CSVEDGGGLNYGYTF. CDR3 DNA sequence: TGCAGCGTTGAAGATGGAGGGGGCCTTAACTATGGCTACACCTTC.

V and J are TRBV7-7 and TRBJ2-5, with a possible D match to TRBD1 (5 bases). Germline V gives CDR1 SSHAT, CDR2 FNYEAQ (reference sequence). Trimming shortened V by 3 bases and J by 5 bases, and 10 bases separated the two germline ends. CDR3 length: 13 amino acids. The CDR3 reads CASSFGPGETQYF. CDR3 DNA sequence: TGTGCCAGCAGCTTCGGTCCAGGGGAGACCCAGTACTTC.

The chain combines TRBV6-5 with TRBJ2-1, with 10 bases that match TRBD2. This CDR3 spans 15 amino acids. Trimming at V came to 5 bases and at J to 4 bases, leaving 5 bases not matched to a gene. Germline CDR1 is MNHEY and CDR2 is SVGAGI. CDR3 in DNA: TGTGCCAGCAGTAAACGACTAGCGGGTTACAATGAGCAGTTCTTC. Its protein is CASSKRLAGYNEQFF.

V usage is TRBV7-9 and J usage is TRBJ1-4; D might be TRBD1 (5 bases). The CDR3 contains 16 residues. Looked up from germline, CDR1 is SEHNR and CDR2 is FQNEAQ (reference sequence). Trimming shortened V by 1 base and J by 0 bases, and 9 bases separated the two germline ends. CDR3 amino acids: CASSLVGETTNEKLFF. The CDR3 region has the DNA TGTGCCAGCAGCTTAGTAGGGGAAACAACTAATGAAAAACTGTTTTTT.

This chain uses TRBV9 with TRBJ2-7, with D tentatively TRBD2 (6 bases). The CDR3 sequence is 14 residues long. Trimming shortened V by 7 bases and J by 0 bases, and 14 bases separated the two germline ends. Per germline, CDR1 SGDLS and CDR2 YYNGEE. The chain's CDR3 is CASLYLRGSYEQYF. In nucleotides, the CDR3 is TGTGCCAGCCTTTACCTGCGGGGCTCCTACGAGCAGTACTTC. The full variable domain, with the rest looked up from reference TRBV9 and TRBJ2-7, is DSGVTQTPKHLITATGQRVTLRCSPRSGDLSVYWYQQSLDQGLQFLIQYYNGEERAKGNILERFSAQQFPDLHSELNLSSLELGDSALYFCASLYLRGSYEQYFGPGTRLTVT.

The chain uses TRBV18 and TRBJ2-1, with 7 nucleotides matching TRBD2. Germline CDR1 and CDR2: KGHSH and LQKENI. The CDR3 has 15 amino acids. V dropped 3 bases and J dropped 6; count of bases not matched to a gene: 8. In nucleotides, the CDR3 is TGTGCCAGCTCACCCCGGGAGGCGCTAGGCAATGAGCAGTTCTTC. Its translation: CASSPREALGNEQFF.

The genes are TRBV7-9 and TRBJ1-6; 8 bases agree with TRBD1. Germline-derived CDR1 and CDR2 are SEHNR and FQNEAQ (reference sequence). Losses at the gene ends were 1 base for V and 6 bases for J; bases not matched to a gene: 11. The CDR3 runs to 18 residues. CDR3 in amino acids: CASSLEWSRDRGNSPLHF. CDR3 nucleotide sequence: TGTGCCAGCAGCTTAGAATGGAGTCGCGACAGGGGTAATTCACCCCTCCACTTT.

The chain uses TRBV29-1 and TRBJ2-1, with unresolved D. CDR3 length equals 14 residues. V was pared by 4 bases and J by 4 bases, with 14 bases between. Per the germline V gene, CDR1 is SQVTM and CDR2 is ANQGSEA. In nucleotides, the CDR3 is TGCAGCGTTGCTGTTCAGGCGTCTTACAATGAGCAGTTCTTC. Encoded protein: CSVAVQASYNEQFF.

The V call is TRBV7-3, the J call TRBJ2-3; 10 bases match TRBD2. CDR3 length: 15 amino acids. CDR1 is SGHTA, CDR2 FQGTGA, per germline. Unmatched junction bases numbered 4, after V lost 5 bases and J lost 2 bases. The CDR3 protein is CASSKLAGATDTQYF. CDR3 DNA: TGTGCCAGCAGCAAGCTAGCGGGGGCCACAGATACGCAGTATTTT.

The chain has TRBV6-6 and TRBJ1-5; 7 nucleotides match TRBD1. Germline trimming cut 6 bases from V and 2 bases from J; bases unmatched to any gene: 7. Germline lookup yields CDR1 MNHNY and CDR2 SVGAGI (reference sequence). The CDR3 covers 15 residues. The CDR3 DNA reads TGTGCCAGCAGATACGATACAGGGGGCAATCAGCCCCAGCATTTT. This sequence encodes CASRYDTGGNQPQHF.

The CDR3 bases are TGTGCCAGCTCACCGGTGGGGGCCAAGGCTAATGAAAAACTGTTTTTT. Translated, it gives CASSPVGAKANEKLFF. This sequence joins TRBV18 and TRBJ1-4, with TRBD1 as a possible D gene (6 bases). CDR1 KGHSH and CDR2 LQKENI come from the germline V gene. The CDR3 sequence is 16 residues long. The V end lost 3 bases, the J end lost 3 bases, and 14 bases lay between the germline ends. Together with reference TRBV18 and TRBJ1-4, the CDR3 gives the full variable domain: NAGVMQNPRHLVRRRGQEARLRCSPMKGHSHVYWYRQLPEEGLKFMVYLQKENIIDESGMPKERFSAEFPKEGPSILRIQQVVRGDSAAYFCASSPVGAKANEKLFFGSGTQLSVL.

The chain carries TRBV6-6 and TRBJ2-6; a possible D gene is TRBD1 (6 bases). From germline, CDR1 is MNHNY and CDR2 SVGAGI (reference sequence). This CDR3 has 16 residues. Trimming removed 6 bases from V and 0 bases from J, with 12 bases in between. CDR3 region: CASREDRSSGANVLTF. The CDR3 DNA follows: TGTGCCAGCAGGGAGGACAGAAGCTCTGGGGCCAACGTCCTGACTTTC.

This clone was recorded a few times. The chain links TRBV4-1 to TRBJ1-6, with D possibly being TRBD1 (6 bases). The V and J ends lost 2 bases and 13 bases respectively, with 12 bases between them. Looked up from germline, CDR1 is MGHRA and CDR2 is YSYEKL. This CDR3 has 13 residues. In DNA form, the CDR3 reads TGCGCCAGCAGCCAAACAGGGCTGGGCCCCCTCCACTTT. Translation gives CASSQTGLGPLHF.

A single count supports this clone. The chain couples TRBV11-2 to TRBJ1-1, with a possible D match to TRBD1 (6 bases). Germline V gene data show CDR1 as SGHAT and CDR2 as FQNNGV. The CDR3 runs 14 residues. Trimming removed 1 base at V and 6 bases at J, with 12 bases between. CDR3 region: CASSLAGAGPEAFF. CDR3 sequence (DNA): TGTGCCAGCAGCTTAGCAGGGGCTGGCCCTGAAGCTTTCTTT.

The gene calls are TRBV15 and TRBJ2-1; a possible D gene is TRBD1 (6 bases). This CDR3 is built from 17 residues. The germline CDR1 and CDR2 sequences are LNHNV and YYDKDF (reference sequence). The V end was cut by 0 bases, the J end by 0 bases, with 12 bases between. The CDR3 DNA sequence: TGTGCCACCAGCAGAGAGCCCTTGACAGGCTCCTACAATGAGCAGTTCTTC. Its protein product is CATSREPLTGSYNEQFF.